These 32 T cell receptor beta chains originate from one sample sequenced in a study of Graves' ophthalmopathy and Graves' hyperthyroidism. Investigators amplified TCR beta CDR3 regions from RNA transcripts. An opening RT-PCR round employed HTBI primers and preceded a second-round multiplex PCR. TCRdb reprocessed the multiplex PCR reads via MiXCR and lists one record per CDR3 protein. The sample yields 230,000 or so distinct CDR3 sequences, about 46% seen once. Source material: peripheral blood. The receptor set was obtained from an adult man with Graves' ophthalmopathy.

The gene calls are TRBV5-8 and TRBJ2-5, with D unresolved. V lost 1 base to trimming and J lost 0 bases, with 4 bases between them. The germline V gene encodes CDR1 SGHTS and CDR2 YDEGEE. The CDR3 spans 13 residues. As DNA, the CDR3 is TGTGCCAGCAGCTTGCCACACCAAGAGACCCAGTACTTC. It specifies CASSLPHQETQYF.

This rearrangement joins TRBV7-9 to TRBJ1-1; D unresolved. Germline CDR1 reads SEHNR; CDR2 reads FQNEAQ (reference sequence). CDR3 length: 13 residues. Trimming cost V 5 bases and J 0 bases, with 7 bases left between them. The CDR3 reads CASSEEMNTEAFF. The CDR3 DNA sequence: TGTGCCAGCAGCGAAGAGATGAACACTGAAGCTTTCTTT.

This clonotype was seen only a few times. The chain recombines TRBV12-3 or TRBV12-4 with TRBJ1-1; no firm D call. V was clipped by 0 bases and J by 5 bases, with 7 bases between them. The CDR3 has 13 amino acids. The CDR3: CASSLAHGTEAFF. The CDR3 region has the DNA TGTGCCAGCAGTTTAGCGCACGGGACTGAAGCTTTCTTT.

The sample holds a few counts of this clonotype. The J gene is TRBJ2-6, the V gene TRBV7-9; 9 positions agree with TRBD1. This CDR3 comprises 20 residues. V shed 2 bases, J shed 0 bases, and the junction held 11 bases outside the gene matches. Germline V gene data show CDR1 as SEHNR and CDR2 as FQNEAQ (reference sequence). CDR3 in DNA: TGTGCCAGCAGCTTACCGAGACAGGGGGGAGATCTCTCTGGGGCCAACGTCCTGACTTTC. It translates to CASSLPRQGGDLSGANVLTF.

The V and J genes are TRBV7-9 and TRBJ1-2; TRBD1 agrees at 10 bases. The CDR3 is 15 residues long. CDR1 SEHNR and CDR2 FQNEAQ come from the germline V gene (reference sequence). V shed 3 bases and J 7 bases; nucleotides not matched to a gene: 8. CDR3 sequence: CASSFPDRGRVGYTF. As DNA, the CDR3 is TGTGCCAGCAGCTTCCCTGACAGGGGGCGGGTTGGCTACACCTTC.

This clonotype was detected once. The chain couples TRBV10-2 to TRBJ2-4, with a possible D match to TRBD1 (5 bases). V lost 3 bases and J lost 0, with 9 bases in between. The germline CDR1 and CDR2 sequences are WSHSY and SAAADI. The CDR3 covers 15 residues. CDR3 region: CASSDRGTAKNIQYF. CDR3 DNA: TGCGCCAGCAGTGATAGGGGCACAGCCAAAAACATTCAGTACTTC.

The chain uses TRBV5-4 and TRBJ1-6; D might be TRBD1 (5 bases). Trimming took off 0 bases at V and 11 bases at J, with 12 bases between the two ends. Germline CDR1 is SGHNT and CDR2 is YYREEE (reference sequence). CDR3 size: 14 residues. CDR3 loop: CASSLAGGRPPLHF. As DNA, the CDR3 is TGTGCCAGCAGCTTGGCCGGGGGTCGTCCACCCCTCCACTTT.

The table lists this clonotype with a few counts. The V call is TRBV7-8, the J call TRBJ2-6; 7 bases map to TRBD2. The CDR3 length is 17 residues. Germline-derived CDR1 and CDR2 are SGHVS and FQNEAQ. Trimming removed 5 bases from V and 0 bases from J; junction bases left unmatched: 7. CDR3 residues: CASSPYGRASGANVLTF. The CDR3 DNA sequence: TGTGCCAGCAGCCCCTATGGGAGGGCCTCTGGGGCCAACGTCCTGACTTTC. Filled out from reference TRBV7-8 and TRBJ2-6, the complete variable domain reads GAGVSQSPRYKVAKRGQDVALRCDPISGHVSLFWYQQALGQGPEFLTYFQNEAQLDKSGLPSDRFFAERPEGSVSTLKIQRTQQEDSAVYLCASSPYGRASGANVLTFGAGSRLTVL.

The genes are TRBV20-1 and TRBJ1-2; 7 nucleotides agree with TRBD1. V lost 6 bases, J lost 6 bases, and 7 bases stayed unmatched. The CDR3 length is 12 residues. CDR1 DFQATT and CDR2 SNEGSKA come from the germline V gene (reference sequence). The CDR3 DNA follows: TGCAGTGCCCTGGGACAGTTTGATGGCTACACCTTC. It encodes CSALGQFDGYTF.

The sample holds a few counts of this clonotype. The rearrangement joins TRBV14 to TRBJ2-7; D unclear. Between the trimmed V and J ends, which lost 1 base and 0 bases, there was a span of 13 bases. This CDR3 has 16 residues. Germline assignment: CDR1 SGHDN and CDR2 FVKESK. This chain's CDR3 is CASSQASAVPSYEQYF. The CDR3 DNA follows: TGTGCCAGCAGCCAAGCCAGCGCCGTGCCCTCCTACGAGCAGTACTTC.

The chain recombines TRBV4-1 with TRBJ1-1, with TRBD1 identical over 7 bases. This CDR3 region has 14 residues. Germline trimming cut 2 bases from V and 4 bases from J; bases unmatched to any gene: 4. Germline loops: CDR1 MGHRA, CDR2 YSYEKL. The CDR3 loop reads CASSQTGAGTEAFF. As DNA, the CDR3 is TGCGCCAGCAGCCAAACAGGGGCCGGCACTGAAGCTTTCTTT.

This clonotype was seen a single time. A much larger clone is a single base away; this may be a read error. This rearrangement joins TRBV7-8 to TRBJ2-5, with D hard to call. V was cut by 1 base and J by 2 bases, with 8 bases left in between. Germline assignment: CDR1 SGHVS and CDR2 FQNEAQ. The CDR3 sequence is 14 residues long. CDR3 bases: TGTGCCAGCAGCTTAGTCGGCAAGCAAGAGACCCAGTACTTC. It translates to CASSLVGKQETQYF. Complete variable domain (other parts from reference TRBV7-8 and TRBJ2-5): GAGVSQSPRYKVAKRGQDVALRCDPISGHVSLFWYQQALGQGPEFLTYFQNEAQLDKSGLPSDRFFAERPEGSVSTLKIQRTQQEDSAVYLCASSLVGKQETQYFGPGTRLLVL.

J is TRBJ2-5 and V is TRBV20-1; D gene ambiguous. Trimming removed 1 base from V and 2 bases from J, with 11 bases in between. The CDR3 contains 14 residues. Germline-derived CDR1 and CDR2 are DFQATT and SNEGSKA (reference sequence). Here the CDR3 reads CSARGGGVQETQYF. CDR3 sequence (DNA): TGCAGTGCTAGAGGAGGCGGCGTGCAAGAGACCCAGTACTTC.

The DNA of the CDR3 is TGTGCCAGTAGCGCTAGCGGGGGGCCCTACGAGCAGTACTTC. Translation gives CASSASGGPYEQYF. V gene TRBV19 combines with J gene TRBJ2-7, with 11 nucleotides matching TRBD2. Trimming took 6 bases from V and 2 from J; bases not matched to a gene: 3. The length of the CDR3 is 14 residues. The germline CDR1 and CDR2 sequences are LNHDA and SQIVND (reference sequence).

CDR3 sequence reads: CATSPAGEEETQYF. The CDR3 nucleotides read TGTGCCACCAGTCCAGCGGGAGAGGAAGAGACCCAGTACTTC. V gene TRBV24-1 combines with J gene TRBJ2-5; TRBD2 aligns across 8 bases. Germline loops: CDR1 KGHDR, CDR2 SFDVKD. Trimming took 6 bases from V and 3 from J; bases not matched to a gene: 5. The CDR3 is 14 residues long.

This clonotype was seen many times. The V gene is TRBV29-1, the J gene TRBJ1-6; D is undetermined. V shed 5 bases and J shed 5 bases, with 10 bases lying between them. The CDR3 sequence is 13 residues long. From germline, CDR1 is SQVTM and CDR2 ANQGSEA. The CDR3 nucleotides are TGCAGCGTTCGGGTAGGCGATAATTCACCCCTCCACTTT. Encoded protein: CSVRVGDNSPLHF.

The chain combines TRBV29-1 with TRBJ2-7, with 9 bases aligning to TRBD1. The J call is uncertain, as TRBJ2-1 better fits the DNA end. Germline loops: CDR1 SQVTM, CDR2 ANQGSEA. The CDR3 is 13 residues long. The chain's CDR3 is CSVAGTGTGEQFF. For the CDR3, the DNA is TGCAGCGTGGCCGGGACAGGGACGGGTGAGCAGTTCTTC.

DNA for the CDR3: TGTGCCTGGAGGTGGGGGATCGCGGGAAACACCATATATTTT. Its translation is CAWRWGIAGNTIYF. This chain links TRBV19 with TRBJ1-3; D may be TRBD1 (5 bases). Trimming removed 11 bases from V and 4 bases from J, with 18 bases in between. This CDR3 is built from 14 residues. Germline V gene sequence: CDR1 LNHDA, CDR2 SQIVND (reference sequence). Using reference TRBV19 and TRBJ1-3 for the parts outside the CDR3, the full variable domain is DGGITQSPKYLFRKEGQNVTLSCEQNLNHDAMYWYRQDPGQGLRLIYYSQIVNDFQKGDIAEGYSVSREKKESFPLTVTSAQKNPTAFYLCAWRWGIAGNTIYFGEGSWLTVV.

This clonotype came up a few times. CDR3 region: CATSDTGITGELFF. CDR3 DNA: TGTGCCACCAGTGATACAGGGATAACCGGGGAGCTGTTTTTT. This chain joins TRBV24-1 and TRBJ2-2, with TRBD1 as a possible D gene (6 bases). The CDR3 is made up of 14 amino acids. V lost 3 bases and J lost 5, with 9 bases in between. Germline V CDR1 and CDR2: KGHDR, SFDVKD.

A few counts support this clonotype. The gene calls are TRBV19 and TRBJ1-1, with D unresolved. This CDR3 comprises 14 residues. The germline gives CDR1 LNHDA, CDR2 SQIVND (reference sequence). V was cut by 3 bases and J by 0 bases, with 8 bases left in between. As DNA, the CDR3 is TGTGCCAGTAGTATCGAAGGTGTGAACACTGAAGCTTTCTTT. It codes for CASSIEGVNTEAFF.

The chain recombines TRBV10-2 with TRBJ2-3; TRBD2 agrees at 13 bases. From germline, CDR1 is WSHSY and CDR2 SAAADI. V was clipped by 2 bases and J by 10 bases; unmatched bases: 0. The CDR3 sequence is 13 residues long. CDR3 protein: CASSEGLAGAQYF. In DNA form, the CDR3 reads TGCGCCAGCAGTGAGGGACTAGCGGGGGCGCAGTATTTT.

The V call is TRBV7-2, the J call TRBJ2-7; TRBD1 matches 8 bases. The germline V gene encodes CDR1 SGHTA and CDR2 FQGNSA. J lost 1 base, V lost 5 bases, and 7 bases had no gene match. The length of the CDR3 is 15 residues. CDR3 amino acids: CASSPYRQGSYEQYF. In nucleotides, the CDR3 is TGTGCCAGCAGCCCGTACCGACAGGGGTCCTACGAGCAGTACTTC.

The chain recombines TRBV5-1 with TRBJ2-7; D is perhaps TRBD1 (6 bases). Between the trimmed V and J ends, which lost 2 bases and 2 bases, there was a span of 14 bases. Germline loops: CDR1 SGHRS, CDR2 YFSETQ. This CDR3 region has 15 residues. This CDR3 reads CASSLSLTGTYEQYF. The CDR3, as DNA: TGCGCCAGCAGCTTATCGCTGACAGGTACCTACGAGCAGTACTTC.

The V and J genes are TRBV7-2 and TRBJ2-7; 14 nucleotides align to TRBD2. Germline assignment: CDR1 SGHTA and CDR2 FQGNSA. Trimming cost V 5 bases and J 5 bases; bases outside gene matches: 5. This CDR3 spans 15 amino acids. This CDR3 reads CASSLGTSGGNEQYF. CDR3 DNA: TGTGCCAGCAGCCTAGGGACTAGCGGGGGAAACGAGCAGTACTTC.

V usage is TRBV10-3 and J usage is TRBJ1-1; D may be TRBD1 (6 bases). The V gene lost 2 bases and the J gene lost 7 bases, with 8 bases spanning the gap. Germline loops: CDR1 ENHRY, CDR2 SYGVKD. CDR3 length equals 12 residues. This CDR3 is CAISEGRGEAFF. The CDR3 DNA reads TGTGCCATCAGTGAGGGCAGGGGTGAAGCTTTCTTT.

Comment on this clonotype: Compared with germline, one end of the junction differs, possibly owing to a read error. The chain recombines TRBV7-8 with TRBJ2-3; D is unresolved. Per germline, CDR1 SGHVS and CDR2 FQNEAQ. This CDR3 has 13 amino acids. This CDR3 reads CASSSDTKDTQYF. The CDR3 region has the DNA TGCGCCAGCAGCTCCGACACGAAGGATACGCAGTATTTT.

The gene calls are TRBV29-1 and TRBJ1-5; weak D call: TRBD1 (5 bases). CDR3 size: 12 residues. Germline assignment: CDR1 SQVTM and CDR2 ANQGSEA. Trimming removed 4 bases from V and 4 bases from J, with 8 bases in between. The CDR3 spells CSVGAGNQPQHF. The CDR3 DNA follows: TGCAGCGTTGGGGCAGGGAATCAGCCCCAGCATTTT.

This clonotype was seen only once. This may be a read error: a much more frequent sequence differs by one nucleotide. The chain couples TRBV9 to TRBJ1-2; D unclear. The CDR3 is 9 residues long. Germline assignment: CDR1 SGDLS and CDR2 YYNGEE. For the CDR3, the DNA is TGTGCCAGCAGCGTGACAACTGCCTTC. Translation gives CASSVTTAF.

The chain is built from TRBV5-1 and TRBJ1-4, with 7 positions matching TRBD1. The CDR3 covers 15 residues. Germline lookup yields CDR1 SGHRS and CDR2 YFSETQ. V gave up 0 bases and J gave up 6 bases; unmatched junction bases: 5. CDR3 nucleotide sequence: TGCGCCAGCAGCTTGGAAGGGACAGAGGATGAAAAACTGTTTTTT. Protein sequence: CASSLEGTEDEKLFF.

This clonotype was seen ten or more times. This chain links TRBV24-1 with TRBJ1-4, with 9 bases lining up with TRBD1. The CDR3 has 16 amino acids. The V gene's germline CDR1 is KGHDR and CDR2 SFDVKD. The ends lost 2 bases at V and 0 bases at J; junction bases unmatched: 0. CDR3 region: CATSDWTGATNEKLFF. The CDR3 DNA sequence: TGTGCCACCAGTGATTGGACAGGGGCAACTAATGAAAAACTGTTTTTT.

This clonotype was observed a few times. The V gene is TRBV7-2, the J gene TRBJ2-7; perhaps TRBD1 as D (6 bases). The V gene lost 7 bases and the J gene lost 4 bases, with 17 bases spanning the gap. Germline V CDR1 and CDR2: SGHTA, FQGNSA. The CDR3 is made up of 14 amino acids. The CDR3 region is CASTTYGTQYEQYF. The CDR3 DNA is TGTGCCAGCACCACTTACGGGACACAGTACGAGCAGTACTTC.

Notes on this clonotype: A junction end diverges from the germline sequence, so it may reflect a read error. The chain couples TRBV7-7 to TRBJ2-2; a possible D gene is TRBD1 (6 bases). CDR3 length equals 13 residues. CDR1 is SSHAT, CDR2 FNYEAQ, per germline (reference sequence). CDR3 protein: CASSPDSTGELFF. The DNA for the CDR3 is TGTGCTAGCAGCCCGGACAGCACCGGGGAGCTGTTTTTT.